A selection of T cell receptor beta chains follows, all from one sample in a study of cytomegalovirus exposure and HLA in healthy donors. Only in-frame clones appear in the TCRdb table, and some are missing; sequencing was by immunoSEQ multiplex PCR. This table has a few hundred thousand clones, around 90% appearing once. The sequenced sample consisted of PBMCs. Receptor source: a girl aged 2-15 years in good health and CMV-seronegative. CDR3s include the opening cysteine and the closing phenylalanine or tryptophan. A D gene is named only where the DNA matches it firmly. Only some rows state a clone size, as once, few, many or a class for expanded clones.

D	length	V	size	J	CDR3	DNA
NA	14	TRBV28	NA	TRBJ1-1	CASSLGGVNTEAFF	TGTGCCAGCAGTTTGGGGGGGGTGAACACTGAAGCTTTCTTT
NA	17	TRBV27	NA	TRBJ2-7	CASSVDPRLGSSYEQYF	TGTGCCAGCAGTGTCGACCCGAGACTAGGGAGTTCCTACGAGCAGTACTTC
TRBD2	17	TRBV7-9	NA	TRBJ2-4	CASSLAGASGAKNIQYF	TGTGCCAGCAGCTTAGCGGGCGCTAGCGGGGCCAAAAACATTCAGTACTTC
NA	13	TRBV6-5	NA	TRBJ2-7	CASSAGEYDEQYF	TGTGCCAGCAGCGCCGGGGAGTACGACGAGCAGTACTTC
TRBD2	15	TRBV11-2	once	TRBJ2-1	CASSFSGMSSDEQFF	TGTGCCAGCAGCTTTAGCGGGATGAGCAGCGATGAGCAGTTCTTC
NA	13	TRBV7-6	NA	TRBJ2-3	CASSNSGTDTQYF	TGTGCCAGCAGCAATAGTGGCACAGATACGCAGTATTTT
TRBD1	16	TRBV7-9	NA	TRBJ2-7	CASTPQGGTGRDEQYF	TGTGCCAGCACCCCCCAGGGGGGGACAGGGAGGGACGAGCAGTACTTC
NA	13	TRBV7-9	NA	TRBJ1-1	CASSLTMNTEAFF	TGTGCCAGCAGCCTCACTATGAACACTGAAGCTTTCTTT
NA	13	TRBV10-3	once	TRBJ1-4	CAISEAEGEKLFF	TGTGCCATCAGTGAGGCTGAGGGTGAAAAACTGTTTTTT
TRBD1	17	TRBV5-1	NA	TRBJ1-2	CASSLAFGTGAHYGYTF	TGCGCCAGCAGCTTGGCCTTCGGGACAGGGGCCCACTATGGCTACACCTTC
TRBD1	15	TRBV4-2	NA	TRBJ2-2	CASSPTGLNTGELFF	TGTGCCAGCAGCCCGACAGGGCTGAACACCGGGGAGCTGTTTTTT
NA	14	TRBV28	once	TRBJ1-6	CASSLQGGNSPLHF	TGTGCCAGCAGTTTACAGGGAGGGAATTCACCCCTCCACTTT
TRBD2	14	TRBV6-1	NA	TRBJ2-7	CASRGLAATYEQYF	TGTGCCAGCAGGGGACTAGCGGCTACCTACGAGCAGTACTTC
TRBD1	14	TRBV19	NA	TRBJ1-3	CASSPDRAGNTIYF	TGTGCCAGTAGTCCGGACAGGGCTGGAAACACCATATATTTT
TRBD1	13	TRBV19	NA	TRBJ2-7	CASSIRTGYEQYF	TGTGCCAGTAGTATTCGGACAGGCTACGAGCAGTACTTC
NA	15	TRBV28	few	TRBJ2-7	CASSPPPLISYEQYF	TGTGCCAGCAGTCCCCCTCCACTCATCTCCTACGAGCAGTACTTC